This T cell receptor (beta chain) derives from a study of cytomegalovirus exposure and HLA in healthy donors. Points from the study as a whole: Most CMV-associated TCR beta chains appeared HLA-restricted in a later analysis. Apart from CMV serostatus, no immune exposure information was available. It was assumed in the presence/absence analyses that sequencing depth was roughly uniform across donors.

Germline V gene data show CDR1 as SGHVS and CDR2 as FQNEAQ. This CDR3 region has 17 residues. V was cut by 1 base and J by 2 bases, with 18 bases left in between. This clone appeared a few times. As yet, its antigen is unknown. PCR used 60 Vbeta primers and 13 Jbeta primers. Clones were sequenced by immunoSEQ multiplex PCR, and TCRdb holds only the in-frame ones, with some missing. The sample lists 110,000 to 150,000 clones, 70% to 75% occurring once. Sequences were obtained from PBMCs. This receptor was taken from a woman younger than 45 in good health and CMV-seronegative. This chain links TRBV7-8 with TRBJ2-7, with no clear D. The chain's CDR3 is CASSLVGYGDLTYEQYF. Written as DNA, the CDR3 is TGTGCCAGCAGCTTAGTCGGTTACGGTGATCTAACCTACGAGCAGTACTTC.